A single sample gave rise to the 6 T cell receptor beta chains below, sequenced in a study of blood T cell repertoires in COVID-19. Sequenced by immunoSEQ multiplex PCR; TCRdb stores in-frame clones only, minus some. The sample lists about 68,000 clones, roughly 85% occurring once. The material sequenced was peripheral blood. All receptors come from a man aged 50-60 years with acute or convalescent COVID-19.

The genes are TRBV9 and TRBJ2-5; 7 nucleotides agree with TRBD1. Germline trimming cut 5 bases from V and 3 bases from J; bases unmatched to any gene: 7. The CDR3 has 14 residues. Looked up from germline, CDR1 is SGDLS and CDR2 is YYNGEE. CDR3 in amino acids: CASSPGQREETQYF. The CDR3 bases are TGTGCCAGCAGTCCGGGACAGAGAGAAGAGACCCAGTACTTC.

This clone showed up just a few times. The rearrangement uses TRBV3-1 (or the pseudogene TRBV3-2) and TRBJ1-6; TRBD1 aligns across 7 bases. Germline lookup yields CDR1 LGHDT and CDR2 YNNKEL (reference sequence). The CDR3 extends over 15 amino acids. Losses at the gene ends were 3 bases for V and 9 bases for J; bases not matched to a gene: 8. The CDR3 sequence is CASSQTGIVVSPLHF. Written as DNA, the CDR3 is TGTGCCAGCAGCCAGACAGGGATAGTCGTTTCACCCCTCCACTTT.

The V call is TRBV3-1 (or the pseudogene TRBV3-2), the J call TRBJ2-5, with 9 nucleotides matching TRBD1. V was pared by 3 bases and J by 3 bases, with 5 bases of the junction left unmatched. The germline CDR1 and CDR2 sequences are LGHDT and YNNKEL (reference sequence). This CDR3 is 15 amino acids long. CDR3 region: CASSHIRQGEETQYF. In nucleotides, the CDR3 is TGTGCCAGCAGCCACATTCGACAGGGGGAAGAGACCCAGTACTTC.

The V gene is TRBV4-1, the J gene TRBJ2-6; weak D call: TRBD1 (7 bases). This CDR3 has 18 amino acids. Between the trimmed V and J ends, which lost 1 base and 1 base, there was a span of 14 bases. Germline V gene sequence: CDR1 MGHRA, CDR2 YSYEKL. CDR3 nucleotide sequence: TGCGCCAGCAGCCAAGTTGTCAGGGGGAGGTCTGGGGCCAACGTCCTGACTTTC. It encodes CASSQVVRGRSGANVLTF.

This clone showed up just once. The genes are TRBV2 and TRBJ2-3, with TRBD2 matching 14 bases. Germline V gives CDR1 SNHLY, CDR2 FYNNEI. Germline trimming cut 4 bases from V and 2 bases from J; bases unmatched to any gene: 5. The CDR3 is 17 amino acids. The chain's CDR3 is CASSVWTSGGTTDTQYF. The DNA of the CDR3 is TGTGCCAGCAGTGTTTGGACTAGCGGGGGGACCACAGATACGCAGTATTTT.

The chain links TRBV5-6 to TRBJ1-1; D is unclear. Trimming pared 0 bases from V and 2 bases from J, leaving 5 bases between. Germline CDR1 and CDR2: SGHDT and YYEEEE. This CDR3 has 13 amino acids. The CDR3 reads CASSLVLNTEAFF. CDR3 DNA: TGTGCCAGCAGCTTGGTCCTAAACACTGAAGCTTTCTTT.